The following is a T cell receptor beta chain sequence with its context. Its antigen remains unknown. The data were produced by immunoSEQ multiplex PCR, yet TCRdb's version contains in-frame clones alone and is incomplete. The repertoire holds 2 million to 2.5 million clones, with more than 85% as singletons. The data derive from a study of shared clonotypes between healthy human individuals. The study's findings and limits: A small donor pool kept down the genetic and exposure-history diversity that was represented.

The CDR3 is 15 residues long. Germline lookup yields CDR1 MDHEN and CDR2 SYDVKM. V was pared by 5 bases and J by 0 bases, with 6 bases of the junction left unmatched. Sample: naive CD4+ T cells from PBMCs. Described subset: CD45RA+ positively selected. The chain couples TRBV28 to TRBJ1-1; 7 bases align to TRBD1. This clonotype was obtained from a man younger than 35 in good health. Some clones in this sample may be carry-over from other donors' samples. CDR3 loop: CASSAVQGLNTEAFF. The CDR3 region has the DNA TGTGCCAGCAGTGCAGTACAGGGGTTGAACACTGAAGCTTTCTTT.